The source of this T cell receptor (beta chain) is a study of cytomegalovirus exposure and HLA in healthy donors. Overall study findings and caveats: Common viral pathogens (according to a later analysis) appeared linked to several of the most significant clusters. Using a false discovery rate of 0.05, a later analysis showed that 16,951 TCR beta sequences were associated with HLA alleles. The study labeled more than 150 TCR beta chains cytomegalovirus-associated.

The CDR3 runs 15 residues. The V gene's germline CDR1 is SGHDN and CDR2 FVKESK. The V end was cut by 4 bases, the J end by 0 bases, with 12 bases between. 60 Vbeta and 13 Jbeta primers were used in PCR. TCRdb's copy holds only in-frame clones and misses some; the assay was immunoSEQ multiplex PCR. The sample includes about 190,000 clones, 80% to 90% of them seen just once. On this clone itself: The antigen is unknown.

The V and J genes are TRBV14 and TRBJ1-1; D unclear. Sequencing input: PBMCs. This TCR was sampled from a man aged 40-49 years in good health and CMV-seropositive. CDR3 in DNA: TGTGCCAGCAGCCCCCGGGGAGCCCTGAACACTGAAGCTTTCTTT. Amino acid sequence: CASSPRGALNTEAFF.